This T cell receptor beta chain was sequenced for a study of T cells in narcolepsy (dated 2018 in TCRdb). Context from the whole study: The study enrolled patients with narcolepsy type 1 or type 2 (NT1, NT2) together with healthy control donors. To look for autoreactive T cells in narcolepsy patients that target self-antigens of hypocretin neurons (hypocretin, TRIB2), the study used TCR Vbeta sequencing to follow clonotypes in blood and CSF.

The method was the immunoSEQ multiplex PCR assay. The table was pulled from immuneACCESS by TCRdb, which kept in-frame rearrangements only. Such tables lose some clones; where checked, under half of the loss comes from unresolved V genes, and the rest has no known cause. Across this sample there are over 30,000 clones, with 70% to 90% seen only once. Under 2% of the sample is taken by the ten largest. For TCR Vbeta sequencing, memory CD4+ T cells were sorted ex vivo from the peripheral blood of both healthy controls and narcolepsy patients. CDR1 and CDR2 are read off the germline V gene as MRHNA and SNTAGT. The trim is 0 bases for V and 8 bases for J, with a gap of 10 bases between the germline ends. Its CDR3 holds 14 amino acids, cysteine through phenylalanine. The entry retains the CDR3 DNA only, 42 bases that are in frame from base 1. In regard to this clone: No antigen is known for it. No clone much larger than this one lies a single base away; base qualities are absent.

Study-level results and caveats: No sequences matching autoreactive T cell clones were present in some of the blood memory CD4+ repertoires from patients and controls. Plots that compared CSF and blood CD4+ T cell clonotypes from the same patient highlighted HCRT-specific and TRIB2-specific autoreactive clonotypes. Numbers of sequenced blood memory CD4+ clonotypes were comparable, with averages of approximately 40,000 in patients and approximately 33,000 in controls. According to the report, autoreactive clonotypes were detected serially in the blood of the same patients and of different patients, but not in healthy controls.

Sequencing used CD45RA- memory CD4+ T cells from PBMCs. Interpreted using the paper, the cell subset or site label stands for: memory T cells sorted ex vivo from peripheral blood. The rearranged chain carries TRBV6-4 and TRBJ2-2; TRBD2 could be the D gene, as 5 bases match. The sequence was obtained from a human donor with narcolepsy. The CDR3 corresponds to CASSDSAVAGELFF. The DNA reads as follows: TGTGCCAGCAGTGACTCAGCGGTCGCTGGGGAGCTGTTTTTT.